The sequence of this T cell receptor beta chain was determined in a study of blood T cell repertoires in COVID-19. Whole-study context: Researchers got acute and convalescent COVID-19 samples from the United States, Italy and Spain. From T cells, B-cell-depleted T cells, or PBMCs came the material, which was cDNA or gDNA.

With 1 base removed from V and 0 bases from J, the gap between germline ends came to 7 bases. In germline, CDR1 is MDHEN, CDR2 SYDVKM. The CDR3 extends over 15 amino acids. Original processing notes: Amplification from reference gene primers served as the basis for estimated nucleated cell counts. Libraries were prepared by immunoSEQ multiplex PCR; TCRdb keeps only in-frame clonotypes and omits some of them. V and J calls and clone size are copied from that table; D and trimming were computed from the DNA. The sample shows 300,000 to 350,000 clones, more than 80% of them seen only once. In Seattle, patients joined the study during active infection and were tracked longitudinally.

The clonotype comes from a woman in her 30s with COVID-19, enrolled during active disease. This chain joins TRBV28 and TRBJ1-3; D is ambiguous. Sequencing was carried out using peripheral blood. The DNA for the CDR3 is TGTGCCAGCAGTTTATTTCGTAGCTCTGGAAACACCATATATTTT. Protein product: CASSLFRSSGNTIYF.